The 17 T cell receptor beta chains below were found in one sample sequenced in a study of response to subunit inactivated influenza vaccine. Each CDR3 protein is one row after TCRdb ran MiXCR on the RT-PCR reads. The table has 600,000 to 850,000 distinct CDR3 sequences, approximately 15% seen once; the top ten hold around 7.6%. Here the sequenced sample was PBMCs from blood, taken around 14 days before vaccination. The origin of the receptors is a man aged 50 to 59 who received an inactivated influenza vaccine.

This chain uses TRBV4-3 with TRBJ2-2; D gene uncertain. The germline V gene has CDR1 LGHNA and CDR2 YSLEER. V lost 0 bases, J lost 5 bases, and 13 bases lay in between. The CDR3 is 16 amino acids. CDR3 DNA sequence: TGCGCCAGCAGCCAAGAGCGAAGCTGGGCGACCGGGGAGCTGTTTTTT. Translated, it gives CASSQERSWATGELFF.

The V gene is TRBV7-2, the J gene TRBJ2-7; D unresolved. The CDR3 is 14 amino acids. The germline V gene has CDR1 SGHTA and CDR2 FQGNSA. V lost 1 base to trimming and J lost 2 bases, with 9 bases between them. The CDR3 coding sequence is TGTGCCAGCAGCTTAGGTCCGACCGCCTACGAGCAGTACTTC. Its translation: CASSLGPTAYEQYF.

This clonotype was counted at least ten times. The chain uses TRBV28 and TRBJ2-7, with 7 bases identical to TRBD1. The CDR3 totals 16 residues. V was clipped by 5 bases and J by 4 bases; unmatched bases: 14. The V gene's germline CDR1 is MDHEN and CDR2 SYDVKM. The CDR3 reads CASSALRYRGSYEQYF. The CDR3 DNA reads as TGTGCCAGCAGTGCTCTACGATACAGGGGATCATACGAGCAGTACTTC.

A few counts support this clonotype. This chain links TRBV28 with TRBJ1-1; maybe TRBD1 (6 bases). The CDR3 spans 13 residues. Germline values: CDR1 MDHEN, CDR2 SYDVKM. Deletions cut 7 bases from V and 9 bases from J, with 18 bases between. The CDR3 DNA follows: TGTGCCAGCAACTACGGAAGACAGGAGAAAGCTTTCTTT. It translates to CASNYGRQEKAFF.

The chain employs TRBV20-1 and TRBJ2-3; D may match TRBD1 or TRBD2 (5 bases each). Trimming took off 2 bases at V and 0 bases at J, with 15 bases between the two ends. In germline, CDR1 is DFQATT, CDR2 SNEGSKA (reference sequence). The CDR3 extends over 16 amino acids. CDR3 sequence (DNA): TGCAGTGCTAGACTCCGGGACGGTTTTAGCACAGATACGCAGTATTTT. Its protein product is CSARLRDGFSTDTQYF.

At least ten counts were recorded for this clonotype. The chain carries TRBV5-1 and TRBJ1-1; D is perhaps TRBD1 (5 bases). The V end lost 4 bases, the J end lost 0 bases, and 13 bases lay between the germline ends. The germline V gene has CDR1 SGHRS and CDR2 YFSETQ. This CDR3 spans 15 amino acids. The CDR3 loop reads CASSLHAGLNTEAFF. CDR3 DNA sequence: TGCGCCAGCAGCCTACACGCAGGGCTGAACACTGAAGCTTTCTTT.

The sample holds a few counts of this clonotype. This chain's CDR3 is CSAHRGQDAGKLFF. CDR3 sequence (DNA): TGCAGTGCTCACCGGGGACAGGACGCTGGAAAACTGTTTTTT. The chain links TRBV20-1 to TRBJ1-4, with 8 positions matching TRBD1. V was pared by 5 bases and J by 10 bases, with 12 bases of the junction left unmatched. Germline CDR1 DFQATT, CDR2 SNEGSKA (reference sequence). The CDR3 has 14 amino acids.

This clonotype was counted a few times. The chain joins TRBV21-1 to TRBJ2-1; the tabulated D call, TRBD1, remains unverified against the DNA. TRBV21-1 has pseudogene status. The CDR3 loop spans 17 amino acids. Here the CDR3 DNA reads TGTGCCAGCAGCAAAGGAGAGGGGAGACAATCCTACAATGAGCAGTTCTTC. Its protein is CASSKGEGRQSYNEQFF.

This chain's CDR3 is CASSIQRNYGYTF. DNA of the CDR3: TGTGCCAGTAGTATCCAGCGAAACTATGGCTACACCTTC. V and J are TRBV19 and TRBJ1-2; the D is unclear. CDR3 length: 13 amino acids. V lost 3 bases and J lost 2, with 7 bases in between. The germline CDR1 and CDR2 sequences are LNHDA and SQIVND (reference sequence).

The chain employs TRBV12-3 or TRBV12-4 and TRBJ1-1; D call uncertain. CDR3 length equals 14 residues. V was cut by 4 bases and J by 4 bases, with 13 bases left in between. The CDR3 loop is CASSYGMRVTEAFF. The CDR3 region has the DNA TGTGCCAGCAGTTATGGGATGAGGGTCACTGAAGCTTTCTTT.

In this sample, this clonotype turned up a few times. The chain employs TRBV6-1 and TRBJ1-5, with unresolved D. The germline V gene encodes CDR1 MNHNS and CDR2 SASEGT. The CDR3 length is 16 residues. The V gene lost 0 bases and the J gene lost 6 bases, with 15 bases spanning the gap. The CDR3 region is CASSEAPESRGQPQHF. CDR3 DNA: TGTGCCAGCAGTGAAGCGCCTGAGTCACGCGGTCAGCCCCAGCATTTT.

This clonotype was picked up a small number of times. The genes are TRBV10-3 and TRBJ2-7, with 8 bases identical to TRBD1. The CDR3 covers 16 residues. The junction had 10 bases not matched to a gene; V was cut back by 0 bases and J by 6 bases. The germline CDR1 and CDR2 sequences are ENHRY and SYGVKD. DNA for the CDR3: TGTGCCATCAGTGAGTCGGTGGGCAGGGGGCCCCGCGAGCAGTACTTC. Translating gives CAISESVGRGPREQYF.

This clonotype was picked up a small number of times. The chain links TRBV20-1 to TRBJ1-1; perhaps TRBD1 as D (5 bases). The CDR3 runs 15 residues. CDR1 is DFQATT, CDR2 SNEGSKA, per germline (reference sequence). V lost 2 bases and J lost 1, with 14 bases in between. The DNA of the CDR3 is TGCAGTGCTAGACAGGGTCTCCCCCCGAACACTGAAGCTTTCTTT. Protein product: CSARQGLPPNTEAFF.

This clonotype was seen a handful of times. This rearrangement joins TRBV7-9 to TRBJ2-5; D is perhaps TRBD1 (5 bases). Germline CDR1 and CDR2: SEHNR and FQNEAQ (reference sequence). The CDR3 length is 17 residues. V was cut by 5 bases and J by 5 bases, with 24 bases left in between. The CDR3 region is CASSASLSGLGRETQYF. CDR3 nucleotide sequence: TGTGCCAGCAGCGCTAGTCTGTCAGGGTTGGGTCGGGAGACCCAGTACTTC.

The sample holds a few counts of this clonotype. The chain uses TRBV6-5 and TRBJ2-7; 11 nucleotides align to TRBD2. This CDR3 has 15 residues. The ends lost 4 bases at V and 2 bases at J; junction bases unmatched: 4. CDR1 and CDR2 from the germline V gene are MNHEY and SVGAGI. CDR3 protein: CASSSGTSGTYEQYF. The CDR3 nucleotides read TGTGCCAGCAGTTCTGGGACTAGCGGAACCTACGAGCAGTACTTC.

This chain uses TRBV5-6 with TRBJ2-7; D might be TRBD2 (6 bases). V was cut by 2 bases and J by 1 base, with 13 bases left in between. There are 15 residues in the CDR3. The V gene's germline CDR1 is SGHDT and CDR2 YYEEEE. In DNA form, the CDR3 reads TGTGCCAGCAGCTTTGGCCGGGGGTCTTCCTACGAGCAGTACTTC. Translation: CASSFGRGSSYEQYF.

This clonotype was picked up a small number of times. The DNA for the CDR3 is TGTGCCAGCAGCCAAGTGAGTAATGAAAAACTGTTTTTT. It translates to CASSQVSNEKLFF. The chain employs TRBV3-1 and TRBJ1-4, with unresolved D. V lost 1 base to trimming and J lost 4 bases, with 4 bases between them. Per the germline V gene, CDR1 is LGHDT and CDR2 is YNNKEL (reference sequence). This CDR3 contains 13 residues.